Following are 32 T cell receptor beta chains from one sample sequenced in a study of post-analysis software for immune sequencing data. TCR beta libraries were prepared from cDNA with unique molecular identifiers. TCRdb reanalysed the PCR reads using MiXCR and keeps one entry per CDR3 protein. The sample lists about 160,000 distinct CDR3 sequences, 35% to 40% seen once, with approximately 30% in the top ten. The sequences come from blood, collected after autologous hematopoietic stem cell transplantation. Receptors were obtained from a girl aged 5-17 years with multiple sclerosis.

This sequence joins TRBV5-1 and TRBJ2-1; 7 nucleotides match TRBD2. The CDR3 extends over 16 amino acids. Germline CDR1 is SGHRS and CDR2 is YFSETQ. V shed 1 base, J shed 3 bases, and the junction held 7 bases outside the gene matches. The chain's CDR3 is CASSLSGGRGYNEQFF. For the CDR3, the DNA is TGCGCCAGCAGCTTGTCAGGCGGGAGAGGCTACAATGAGCAGTTCTTC. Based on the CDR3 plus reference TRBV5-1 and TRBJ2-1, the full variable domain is KAGVTQTPRYLIKTRGQQVTLSCSPISGHRSVSWYQQTPGQGLQFLFEYFSETQRNKGNFPGRFSGRQFSNSRSEMNVSTLELGDSALYLCASSLSGGRGYNEQFFGPGTRLTVL.

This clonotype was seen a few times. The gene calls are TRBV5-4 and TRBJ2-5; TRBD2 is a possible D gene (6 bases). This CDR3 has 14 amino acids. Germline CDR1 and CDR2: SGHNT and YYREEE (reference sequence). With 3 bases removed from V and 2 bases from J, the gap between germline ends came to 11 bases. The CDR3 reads CASSSLAEQETQYF. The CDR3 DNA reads TGTGCCAGCAGCTCCTTAGCGGAGCAAGAGACCCAGTACTTC.

CDR3 nucleotide sequence: TGTGCCACCAGCAGAGATCTAGCGGAGAGCACAGATACGCAGTATTTT. It is translated as CATSRDLAESTDTQYF. The gene calls are TRBV15 and TRBJ2-3; TRBD2 agrees at 7 bases. The CDR3 extends over 16 amino acids. CDR1 is LNHNV and CDR2 is YYDKDF in the germline V gene (reference sequence). J gave up 0 bases and V 0 bases, and 3 bases lay outside the gene matches.

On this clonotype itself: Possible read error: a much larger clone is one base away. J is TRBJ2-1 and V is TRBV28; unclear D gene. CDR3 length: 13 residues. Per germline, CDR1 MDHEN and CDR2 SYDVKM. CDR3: CTSRNVVNNEQFF. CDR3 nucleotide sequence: TGTACCAGCAGAAATGTAGTAAACAATGAGCAGTTCTTC. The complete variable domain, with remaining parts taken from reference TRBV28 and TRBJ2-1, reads DVKVTQSSRYLVKRTGEKVFLECVQDMDHENMFWYRQDPGLGLRLIYFSYDVKMKEKGDIPEGYSVSREKKERFSLILESASTNQTSMYLCTSRNVVNNEQFFGPGTRLTVL.

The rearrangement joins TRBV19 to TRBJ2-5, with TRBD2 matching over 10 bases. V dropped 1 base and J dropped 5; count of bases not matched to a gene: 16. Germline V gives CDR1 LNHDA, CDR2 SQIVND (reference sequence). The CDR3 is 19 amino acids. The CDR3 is CASSIAGGFGLAAEETQYF. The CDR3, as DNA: TGTGCCAGTAGTATAGCAGGGGGCTTCGGACTAGCGGCTGAGGAGACCCAGTACTTC.

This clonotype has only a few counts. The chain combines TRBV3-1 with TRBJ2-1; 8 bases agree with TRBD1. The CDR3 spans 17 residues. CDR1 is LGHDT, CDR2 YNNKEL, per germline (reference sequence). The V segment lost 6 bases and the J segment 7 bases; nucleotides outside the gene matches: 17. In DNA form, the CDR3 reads TGTGCCAGCAGTCAGGACAGGGCCTCCACTGTAAGGAATGAGCAGTTCTTC. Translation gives CASSQDRASTVRNEQFF.

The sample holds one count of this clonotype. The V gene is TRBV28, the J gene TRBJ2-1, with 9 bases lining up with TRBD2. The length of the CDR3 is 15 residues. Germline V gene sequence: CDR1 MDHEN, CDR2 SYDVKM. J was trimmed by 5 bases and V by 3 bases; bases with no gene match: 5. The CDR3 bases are TGTGCCAGCAGTTTTCTGACTAGCGGTCACAATGAGCAGTTCTTC. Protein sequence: CASSFLTSGHNEQFF.

DNA for the CDR3: TGCGCCAGCAGCCAAGGGGTCGGCCAAGAGACCCAGTACTTC. Translation gives CASSQGVGQETQYF. The chain recombines TRBV4-3 with TRBJ2-4; no clear D. The last part of the DNA fits TRBJ2-5 better; the J call may be wrong. From germline, CDR1 is LGHNA and CDR2 YSLEER. The CDR3 loop spans 14 amino acids.

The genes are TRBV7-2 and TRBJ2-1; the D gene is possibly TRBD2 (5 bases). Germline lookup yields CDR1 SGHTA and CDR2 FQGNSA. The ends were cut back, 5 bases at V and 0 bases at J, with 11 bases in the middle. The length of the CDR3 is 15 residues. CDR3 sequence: CASSGLVSSYNEQFF. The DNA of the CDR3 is TGTGCCAGCAGCGGACTGGTTAGCTCCTACAATGAGCAGTTCTTC.

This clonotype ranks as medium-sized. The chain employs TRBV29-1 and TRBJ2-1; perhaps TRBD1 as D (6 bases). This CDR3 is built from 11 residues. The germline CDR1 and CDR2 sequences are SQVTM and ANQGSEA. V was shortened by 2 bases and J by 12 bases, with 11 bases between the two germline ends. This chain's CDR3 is CSVETGSVQFF. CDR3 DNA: TGCAGCGTTGAAACAGGGTCGGTGCAGTTCTTC.

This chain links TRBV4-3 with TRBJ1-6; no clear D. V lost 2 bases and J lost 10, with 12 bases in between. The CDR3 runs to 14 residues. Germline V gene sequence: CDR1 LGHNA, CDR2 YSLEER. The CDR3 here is CASSQWGTGSPLHF. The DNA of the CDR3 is TGCGCCAGCAGCCAATGGGGTACGGGGTCACCCCTCCACTTT.

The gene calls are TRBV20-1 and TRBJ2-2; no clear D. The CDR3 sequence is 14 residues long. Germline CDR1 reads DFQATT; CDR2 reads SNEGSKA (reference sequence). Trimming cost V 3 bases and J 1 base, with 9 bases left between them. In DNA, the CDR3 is TGCAGTGCTAGCAGGTCGGAGAACACCGGGGAGCTGTTTTTT. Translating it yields CSASRSENTGELFF.

The CDR3 sequence is CSARELKPGQANYEQYF. The DNA for the CDR3 is TGCAGTGCTAGAGAGCTGAAGCCGGGACAGGCCAACTACGAGCAGTACTTC. The chain links TRBV20-1 to TRBJ2-7; 8 positions agree with TRBD1. Germline lookup yields CDR1 DFQATT and CDR2 SNEGSKA (reference sequence). The length of the CDR3 is 17 residues. J was trimmed by 3 bases and V by 0 bases; bases with no gene match: 13.

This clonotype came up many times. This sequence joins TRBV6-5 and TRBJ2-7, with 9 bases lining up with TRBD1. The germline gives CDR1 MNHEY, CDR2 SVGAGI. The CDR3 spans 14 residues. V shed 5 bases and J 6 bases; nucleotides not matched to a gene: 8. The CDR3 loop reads CASSPGTGFPEQYF. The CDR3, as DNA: TGTGCCAGCAGTCCCGGGACAGGGTTCCCCGAGCAGTACTTC.

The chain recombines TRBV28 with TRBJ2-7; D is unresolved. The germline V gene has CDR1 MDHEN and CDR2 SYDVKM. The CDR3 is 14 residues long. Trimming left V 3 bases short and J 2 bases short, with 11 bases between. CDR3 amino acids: CASSFVATTYEQYF. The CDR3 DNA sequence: TGTGCCAGCAGTTTTGTTGCCACAACCTACGAGCAGTACTTC.

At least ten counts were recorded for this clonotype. The chain's CDR3 is CASSFLSGRVQDEQFF. The CDR3 nucleotides are TGTGCCAGCAGCTTCCTAAGCGGGAGGGTCCAAGATGAGCAGTTCTTC. This chain connects TRBV7-9 to TRBJ2-1; 10 positions match TRBD2. The CDR3 is made up of 16 amino acids. With V trimmed by 3 bases and J by 8 bases, 10 bases remained unmatched. Germline assignment: CDR1 SEHNR and CDR2 FQNEAQ (reference sequence).

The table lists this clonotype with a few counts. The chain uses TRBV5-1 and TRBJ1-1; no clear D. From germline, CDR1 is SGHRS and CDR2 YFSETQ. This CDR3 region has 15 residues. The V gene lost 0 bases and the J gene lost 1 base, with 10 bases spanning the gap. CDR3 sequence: CASSLAGSKNTEAFF. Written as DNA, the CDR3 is TGCGCCAGCAGCTTGGCGGGCAGCAAGAACACTGAAGCTTTCTTT.

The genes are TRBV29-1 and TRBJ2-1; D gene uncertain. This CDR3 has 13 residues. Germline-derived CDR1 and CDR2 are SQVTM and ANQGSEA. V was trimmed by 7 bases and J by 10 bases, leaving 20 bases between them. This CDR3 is CSGVPGPLKEQFF. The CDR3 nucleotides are TGCAGCGGGGTCCCCGGGCCCCTGAAGGAGCAGTTCTTC.

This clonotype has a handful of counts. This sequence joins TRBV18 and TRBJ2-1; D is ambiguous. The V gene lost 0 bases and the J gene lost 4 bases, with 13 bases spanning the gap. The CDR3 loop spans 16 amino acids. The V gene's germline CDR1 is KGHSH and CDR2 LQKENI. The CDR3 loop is CASSPPSGKGYNEQFF. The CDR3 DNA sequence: TGTGCCAGCTCACCACCTTCAGGAAAGGGTTACAATGAGCAGTTCTTC.

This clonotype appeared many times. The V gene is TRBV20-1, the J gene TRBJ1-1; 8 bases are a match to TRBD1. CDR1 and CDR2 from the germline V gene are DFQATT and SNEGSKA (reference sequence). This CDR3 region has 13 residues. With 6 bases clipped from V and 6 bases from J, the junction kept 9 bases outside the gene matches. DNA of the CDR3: TGCAGTGCAGTACCGGGACAGGCGTCTGAAGCTTTCTTT. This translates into CSAVPGQASEAFF.

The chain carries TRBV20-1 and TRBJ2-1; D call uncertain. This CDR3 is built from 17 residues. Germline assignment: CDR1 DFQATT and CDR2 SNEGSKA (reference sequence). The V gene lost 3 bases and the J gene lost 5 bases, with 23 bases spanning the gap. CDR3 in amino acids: CSASPNSGRRANNEQFF. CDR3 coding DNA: TGCAGTGCTAGTCCCAACTCCGGTCGTCGAGCCAACAATGAGCAGTTCTTC.

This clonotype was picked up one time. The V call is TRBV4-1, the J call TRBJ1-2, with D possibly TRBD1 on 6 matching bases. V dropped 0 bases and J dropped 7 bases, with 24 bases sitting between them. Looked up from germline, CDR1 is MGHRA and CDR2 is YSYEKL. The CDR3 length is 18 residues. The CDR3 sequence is CASSQDPETGQSAVGYTF. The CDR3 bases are TGCGCCAGCAGCCAAGATCCAGAGACGGGACAATCTGCAGTTGGCTACACCTTC.

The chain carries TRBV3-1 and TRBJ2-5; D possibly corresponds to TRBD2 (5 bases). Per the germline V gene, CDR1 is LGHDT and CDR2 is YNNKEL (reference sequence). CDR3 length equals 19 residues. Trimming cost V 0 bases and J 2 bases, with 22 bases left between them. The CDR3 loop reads CASSQDAPGSVAIQETQYF. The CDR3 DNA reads TGTGCCAGCAGCCAAGACGCCCCGGGGTCGGTAGCAATACAAGAGACCCAGTACTTC.

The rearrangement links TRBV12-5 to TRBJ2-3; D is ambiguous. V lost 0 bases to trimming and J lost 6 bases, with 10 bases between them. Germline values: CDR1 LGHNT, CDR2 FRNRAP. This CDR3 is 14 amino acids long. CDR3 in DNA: TGTGCTAGTGGTTTGGTAGGGAAACCGGATACGCAGTATTTT. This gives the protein CASGLVGKPDTQYF.

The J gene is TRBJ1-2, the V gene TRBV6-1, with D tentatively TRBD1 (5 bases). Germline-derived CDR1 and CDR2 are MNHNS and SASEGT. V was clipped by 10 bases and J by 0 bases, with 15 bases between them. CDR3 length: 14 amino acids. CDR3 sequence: CAIWGVQANYGYTF. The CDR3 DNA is TGTGCCATCTGGGGGGTTCAAGCTAACTATGGCTACACCTTC.

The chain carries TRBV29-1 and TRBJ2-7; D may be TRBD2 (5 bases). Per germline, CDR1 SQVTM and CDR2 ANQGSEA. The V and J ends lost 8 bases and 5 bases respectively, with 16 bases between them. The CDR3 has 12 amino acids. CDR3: CSLARRSHEQYF. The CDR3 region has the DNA TGCAGCCTGGCGAGGAGGAGCCACGAGCAGTACTTC.

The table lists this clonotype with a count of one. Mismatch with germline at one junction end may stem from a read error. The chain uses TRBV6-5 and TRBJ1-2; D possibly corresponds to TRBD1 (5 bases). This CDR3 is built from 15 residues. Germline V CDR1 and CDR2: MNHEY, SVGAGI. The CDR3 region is CASSLLDPTGGGHTF. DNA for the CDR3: TGTGCCAGCAGTCTACTAGACCCCACGGGGGGTGGCCACACCTTC.

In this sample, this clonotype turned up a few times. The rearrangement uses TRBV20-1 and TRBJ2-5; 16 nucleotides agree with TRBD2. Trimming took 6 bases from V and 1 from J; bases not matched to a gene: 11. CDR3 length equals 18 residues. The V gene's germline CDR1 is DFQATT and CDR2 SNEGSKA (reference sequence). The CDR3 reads CSAQSGLAGGSLQETQYF. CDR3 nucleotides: TGCAGTGCCCAATCGGGACTAGCGGGAGGGAGTCTCCAAGAGACCCAGTACTTC.

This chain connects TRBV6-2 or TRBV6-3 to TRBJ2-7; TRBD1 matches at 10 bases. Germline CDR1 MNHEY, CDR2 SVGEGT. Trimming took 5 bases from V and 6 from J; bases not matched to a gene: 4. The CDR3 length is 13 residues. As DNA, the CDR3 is TGTGCCAGCAGTATGACAGGGGGCGGCGAGCAGTACTTC. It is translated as CASSMTGGGEQYF.

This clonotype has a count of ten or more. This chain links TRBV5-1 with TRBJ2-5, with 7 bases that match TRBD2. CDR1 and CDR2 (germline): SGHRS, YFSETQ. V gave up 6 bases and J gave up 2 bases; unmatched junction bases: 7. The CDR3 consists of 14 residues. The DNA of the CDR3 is TGCGCCAGCACCCAGCGGGACGGACAAGAGACCCAGTACTTC. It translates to CASTQRDGQETQYF.

CDR3 DNA: TGTGCCAGCAGATCCGACGCCTACGAGCAGTACTTC. Translation: CASRSDAYEQYF. V gene TRBV11-2 combines with J gene TRBJ2-7, with D hard to call. Per germline, CDR1 SGHAT and CDR2 FQNNGV. The CDR3 extends over 12 amino acids. V lost 6 bases and J lost 2, with 8 bases in between.

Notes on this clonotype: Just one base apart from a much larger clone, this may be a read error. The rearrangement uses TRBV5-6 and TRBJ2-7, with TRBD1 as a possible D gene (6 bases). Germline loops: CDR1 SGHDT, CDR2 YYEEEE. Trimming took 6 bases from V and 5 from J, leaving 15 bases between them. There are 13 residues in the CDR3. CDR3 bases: TGTGCCAGCACTCAGGGGTGGGCCCACGAGCAGTACTTC. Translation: CASTQGWAHEQYF.